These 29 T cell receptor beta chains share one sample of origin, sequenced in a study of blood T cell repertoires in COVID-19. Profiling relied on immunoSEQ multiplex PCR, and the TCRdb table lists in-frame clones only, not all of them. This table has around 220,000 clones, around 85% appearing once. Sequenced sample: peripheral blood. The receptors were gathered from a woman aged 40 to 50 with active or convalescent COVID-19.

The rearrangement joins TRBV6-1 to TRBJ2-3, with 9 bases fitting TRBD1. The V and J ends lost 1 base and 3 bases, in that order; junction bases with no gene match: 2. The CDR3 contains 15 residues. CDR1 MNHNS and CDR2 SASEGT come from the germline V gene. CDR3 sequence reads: CASSEDRGQTDTQYF. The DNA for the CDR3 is TGTGCCAGCAGTGAAGACAGGGGGCAAACAGATACGCAGTATTTT.

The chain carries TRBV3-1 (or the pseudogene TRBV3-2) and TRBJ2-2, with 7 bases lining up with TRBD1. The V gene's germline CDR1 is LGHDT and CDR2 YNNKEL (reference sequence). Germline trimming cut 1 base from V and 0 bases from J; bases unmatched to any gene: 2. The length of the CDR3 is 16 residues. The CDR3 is CASSQGGTANTGELFF. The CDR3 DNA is TGTGCCAGCAGCCAAGGTGGGACAGCGAACACCGGGGAGCTGTTTTTT.

CDR3 bases: TGTGCCAGTAGAAGGGCCGGGGGGGCCTACAATGAGCAGTTCTTC. Amino acid sequence: CASRRAGGAYNEQFF. The genes are TRBV19 and TRBJ2-1, with 8 bases matching TRBD2. The CDR3 loop spans 15 amino acids. In germline, CDR1 is LNHDA, CDR2 SQIVND (reference sequence). J was trimmed by 2 bases and V by 6 bases; bases with no gene match: 6. Variable domain in full (rest from reference TRBV19 and TRBJ2-1): DGGITQSPKYLFRKEGQNVTLSCEQNLNHDAMYWYRQDPGQGLRLIYYSQIVNDFQKGDIAEGYSVSREKKESFPLTVTSAQKNPTAFYLCASRRAGGAYNEQFFGPGTRLTVL.

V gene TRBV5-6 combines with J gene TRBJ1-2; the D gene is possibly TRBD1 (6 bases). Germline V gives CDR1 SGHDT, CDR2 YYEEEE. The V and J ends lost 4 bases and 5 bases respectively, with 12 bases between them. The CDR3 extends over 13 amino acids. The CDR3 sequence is CASSQPRGYGYTF. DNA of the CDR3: TGTGCCAGCAGCCAACCCAGGGGATATGGCTACACCTTC.

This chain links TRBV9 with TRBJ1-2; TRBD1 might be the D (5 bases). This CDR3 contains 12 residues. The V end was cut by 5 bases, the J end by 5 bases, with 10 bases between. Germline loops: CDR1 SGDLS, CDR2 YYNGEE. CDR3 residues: CASRRQTYGYTF. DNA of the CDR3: TGTGCCAGCAGAAGACAGACTTATGGCTACACCTTC.

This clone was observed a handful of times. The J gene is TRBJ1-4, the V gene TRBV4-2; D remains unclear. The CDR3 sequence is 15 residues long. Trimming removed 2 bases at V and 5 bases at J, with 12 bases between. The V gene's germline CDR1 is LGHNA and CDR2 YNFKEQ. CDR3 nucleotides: TGTGCCAGCAGCCAAAAATACGGGATAAATGAAAAACTGTTTTTT. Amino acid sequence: CASSQKYGINEKLFF.

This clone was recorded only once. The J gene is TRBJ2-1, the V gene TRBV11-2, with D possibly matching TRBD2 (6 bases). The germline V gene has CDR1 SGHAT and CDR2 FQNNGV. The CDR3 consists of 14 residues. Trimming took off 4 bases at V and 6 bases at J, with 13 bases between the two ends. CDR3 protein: CASSWGSGVNEQFF. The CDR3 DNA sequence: TGTGCCAGCAGCTGGGGTTCGGGGGTCAATGAGCAGTTCTTC.

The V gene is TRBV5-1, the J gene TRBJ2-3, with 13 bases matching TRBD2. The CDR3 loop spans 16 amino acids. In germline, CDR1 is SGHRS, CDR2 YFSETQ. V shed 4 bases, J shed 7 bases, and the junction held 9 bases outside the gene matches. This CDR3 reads CASSASLAGGQNTQYF. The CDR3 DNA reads TGCGCCAGCAGCGCATCACTAGCGGGGGGGCAAAATACGCAGTATTTT.

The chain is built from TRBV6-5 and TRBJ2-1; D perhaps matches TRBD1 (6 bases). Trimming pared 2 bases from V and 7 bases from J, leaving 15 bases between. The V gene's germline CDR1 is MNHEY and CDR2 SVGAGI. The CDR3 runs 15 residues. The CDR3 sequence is CASSYGGGGVNEQFF. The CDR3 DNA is TGTGCCAGCAGTTACGGTGGGGGCGGCGTGAATGAGCAGTTCTTC.

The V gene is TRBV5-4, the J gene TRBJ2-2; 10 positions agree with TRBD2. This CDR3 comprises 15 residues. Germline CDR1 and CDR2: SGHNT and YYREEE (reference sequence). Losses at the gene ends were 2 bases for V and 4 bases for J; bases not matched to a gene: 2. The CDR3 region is CASSFLAGGTGELFF. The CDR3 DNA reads TGTGCCAGCAGCTTTTTAGCGGGGGGCACCGGGGAGCTGTTTTTT.

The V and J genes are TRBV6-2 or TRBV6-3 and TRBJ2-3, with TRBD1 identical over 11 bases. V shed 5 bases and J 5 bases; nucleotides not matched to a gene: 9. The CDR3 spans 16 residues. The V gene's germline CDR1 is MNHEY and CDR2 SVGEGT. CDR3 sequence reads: CASSRAPGQGVDTQYF. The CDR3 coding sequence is TGTGCCAGCAGTCGAGCTCCGGGACAGGGGGTAGATACGCAGTATTTT.

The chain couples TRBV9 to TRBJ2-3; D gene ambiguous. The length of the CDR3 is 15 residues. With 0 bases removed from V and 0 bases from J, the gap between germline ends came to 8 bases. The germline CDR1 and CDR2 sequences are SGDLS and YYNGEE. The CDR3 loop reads CASSVALRSTDTQYF. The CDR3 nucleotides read TGTGCCAGCAGCGTAGCATTGCGGAGCACAGATACGCAGTATTTT.

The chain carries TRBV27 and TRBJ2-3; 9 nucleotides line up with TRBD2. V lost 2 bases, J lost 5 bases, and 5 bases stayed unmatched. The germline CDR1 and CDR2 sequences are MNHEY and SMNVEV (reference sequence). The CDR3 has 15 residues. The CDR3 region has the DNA TGTGCCAGCAGTTTAAGGCGGGGGGGAGGAGATACGCAGTATTTT. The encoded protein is CASSLRRGGGDTQYF.

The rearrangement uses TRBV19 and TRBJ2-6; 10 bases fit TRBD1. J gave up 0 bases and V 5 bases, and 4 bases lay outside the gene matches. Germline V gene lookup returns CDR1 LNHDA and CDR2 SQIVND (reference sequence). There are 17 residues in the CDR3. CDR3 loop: CASSPGTGDSGANVLTF. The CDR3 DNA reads TGTGCCAGTAGTCCGGGGACAGGGGACTCTGGGGCCAACGTCCTGACTTTC.

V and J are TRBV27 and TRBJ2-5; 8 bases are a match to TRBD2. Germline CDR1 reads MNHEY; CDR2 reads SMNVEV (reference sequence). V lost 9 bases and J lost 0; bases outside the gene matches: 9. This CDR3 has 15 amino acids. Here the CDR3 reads CASWGAGEYQETQYF. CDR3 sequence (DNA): TGTGCCAGTTGGGGAGCGGGGGAGTACCAAGAGACCCAGTACTTC.

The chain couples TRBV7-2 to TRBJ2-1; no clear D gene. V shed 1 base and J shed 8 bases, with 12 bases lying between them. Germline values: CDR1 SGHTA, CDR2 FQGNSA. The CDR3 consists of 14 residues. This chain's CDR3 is CASSLVARRDEQFF. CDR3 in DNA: TGTGCCAGCAGCTTAGTGGCCCGACGGGATGAGCAGTTCTTC.

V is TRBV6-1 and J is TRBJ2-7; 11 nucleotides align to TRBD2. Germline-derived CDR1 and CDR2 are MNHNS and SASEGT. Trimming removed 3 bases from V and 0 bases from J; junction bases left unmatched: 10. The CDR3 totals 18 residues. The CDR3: CASSEVLAGGSSSYEQYV. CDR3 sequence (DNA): TGTGCCAGCAGTGAGGTTCTAGCGGGGGGTTCAAGCTCCTACGAGCAGTACGTC.

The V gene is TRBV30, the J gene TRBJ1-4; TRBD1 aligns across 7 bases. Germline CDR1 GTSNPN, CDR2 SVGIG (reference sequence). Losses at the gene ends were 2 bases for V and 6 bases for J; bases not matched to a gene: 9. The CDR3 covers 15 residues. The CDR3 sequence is CAWSPSTGIYEKLFF. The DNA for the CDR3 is TGTGCCTGGAGTCCCTCGACAGGGATTTATGAAAAACTGTTTTTT. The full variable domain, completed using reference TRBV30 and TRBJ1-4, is SQTIHQWPATLVQPVGSPLSLECTVEGTSNPNLYWYRQAAGRGLQLLFYSVGIGQISSEVPQNLSASRPQDRQFILSSKKLLLSDSGFYLCAWSPSTGIYEKLFFGSGTQLSVL.

For the CDR3, the DNA is TGTGCCAGCAGCTTCAGCTCCCGTTTAAGGACAGCGGGAGAGCAGTACTTC. Amino acids: CASSFSSRLRTAGEQYF. This chain joins TRBV7-2 and TRBJ2-7; D may be TRBD2 (7 bases). The CDR3 is 17 residues long. The V gene's germline CDR1 is SGHTA and CDR2 FQGNSA. With 3 bases removed from V and 7 bases from J, the gap between germline ends came to 25 bases.

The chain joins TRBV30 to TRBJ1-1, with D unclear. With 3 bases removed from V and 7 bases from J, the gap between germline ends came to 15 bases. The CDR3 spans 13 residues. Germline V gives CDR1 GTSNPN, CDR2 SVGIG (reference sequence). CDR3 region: CAWSLKAGFEAFF. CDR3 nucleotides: TGTGCCTGGAGCCTTAAGGCGGGGTTTGAAGCTTTCTTT. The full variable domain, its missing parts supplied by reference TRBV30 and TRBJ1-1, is SQTIHQWPATLVQPVGSPLSLECTVEGTSNPNLYWYRQAAGRGLQLLFYSVGIGQISSEVPQNLSASRPQDRQFILSSKKLLLSDSGFYLCAWSLKAGFEAFFGQGTRLTVV.

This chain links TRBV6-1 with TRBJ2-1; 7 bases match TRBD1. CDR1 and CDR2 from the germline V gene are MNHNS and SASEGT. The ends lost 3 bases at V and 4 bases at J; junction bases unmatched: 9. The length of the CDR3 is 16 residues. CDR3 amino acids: CASSDWTGPAYNEQFF. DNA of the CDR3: TGTGCCAGCAGTGATTGGACAGGCCCTGCGTACAATGAGCAGTTCTTC.

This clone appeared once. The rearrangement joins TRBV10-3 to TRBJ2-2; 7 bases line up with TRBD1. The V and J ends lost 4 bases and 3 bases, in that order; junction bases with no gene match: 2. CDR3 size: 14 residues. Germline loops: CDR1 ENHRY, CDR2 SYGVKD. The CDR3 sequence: CAISGTGDTGELFF. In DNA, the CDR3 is TGTGCCATCAGTGGGACAGGAGACACCGGGGAGCTGTTTTTT.

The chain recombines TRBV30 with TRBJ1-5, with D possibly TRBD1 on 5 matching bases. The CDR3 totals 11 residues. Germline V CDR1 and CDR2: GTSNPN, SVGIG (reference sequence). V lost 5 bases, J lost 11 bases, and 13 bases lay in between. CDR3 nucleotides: TGTGCCTGGGGGGCGGGAACAGCCCAGCATTTT. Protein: CAWGAGTAQHF.

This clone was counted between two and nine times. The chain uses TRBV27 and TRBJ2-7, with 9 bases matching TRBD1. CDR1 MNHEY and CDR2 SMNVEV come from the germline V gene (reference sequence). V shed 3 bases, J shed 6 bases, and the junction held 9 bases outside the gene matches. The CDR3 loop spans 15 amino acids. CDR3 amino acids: CASSFGQGLYGEQYF. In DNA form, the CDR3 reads TGTGCCAGCAGTTTCGGACAGGGGCTTTATGGCGAGCAGTACTTC.

In DNA form, the CDR3 reads TGTGCCAGCAGCCAAGAAGTGGCACAAGAAGCCTACAATGAGCAGTTCTTC. Its protein product is CASSQEVAQEAYNEQFF. This sequence joins TRBV4-2 and TRBJ2-1; D remains ambiguous. This CDR3 is built from 17 residues. V was trimmed by 0 bases and J by 2 bases, leaving 14 bases between them. Germline values: CDR1 LGHNA, CDR2 YNFKEQ.

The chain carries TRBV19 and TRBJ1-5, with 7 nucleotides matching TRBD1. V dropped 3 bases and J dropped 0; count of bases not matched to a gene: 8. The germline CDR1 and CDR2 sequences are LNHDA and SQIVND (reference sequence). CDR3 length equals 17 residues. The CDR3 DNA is TGTGCCAGTAGTATGTACAACAGGGGCTATAGCAATCAGCCCCAGCATTTT. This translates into CASSMYNRGYSNQPQHF.

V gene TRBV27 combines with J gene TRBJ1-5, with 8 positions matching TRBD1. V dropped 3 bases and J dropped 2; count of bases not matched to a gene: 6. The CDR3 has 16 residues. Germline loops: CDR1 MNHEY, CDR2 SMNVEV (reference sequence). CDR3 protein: CASSFSGGKGNQPQHF. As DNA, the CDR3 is TGTGCCAGCAGTTTTTCAGGGGGCAAAGGCAATCAGCCCCAGCATTTT.

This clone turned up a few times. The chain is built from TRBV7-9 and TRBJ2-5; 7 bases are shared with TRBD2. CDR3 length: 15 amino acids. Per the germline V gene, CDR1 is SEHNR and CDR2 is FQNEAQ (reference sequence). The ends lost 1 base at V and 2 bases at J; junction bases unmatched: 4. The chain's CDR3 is CASSLVVSGQETQYF. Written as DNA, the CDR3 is TGTGCCAGCAGCTTAGTGGTTAGCGGGCAAGAGACCCAGTACTTC.

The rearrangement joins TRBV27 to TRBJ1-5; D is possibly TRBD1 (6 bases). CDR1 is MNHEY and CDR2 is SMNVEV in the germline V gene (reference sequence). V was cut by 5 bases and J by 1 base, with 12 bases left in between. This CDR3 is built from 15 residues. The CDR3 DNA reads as TGTGCCAGCAGTCTTACAGGGAAAAGCAATCAGCCCCAGCATTTT. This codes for CASSLTGKSNQPQHF.